The source of this T cell receptor beta chain is a study of blood T cell repertoires in COVID-19. Clones were read by immunoSEQ multiplex PCR, and TCRdb kept only the in-frame ones, dropping some. The repertoire holds 90,000 to 110,000 clones, with 80% to 90% as singletons. V lost 5 bases, J lost 4 bases, and 10 bases lay in between. The CDR3 consists of 13 residues. Germline lookup yields CDR1 SGDLS and CDR2 YYNGEE. The specimen sequenced was peripheral blood. This TCR derives from a woman aged 70-85 years with acute or convalescent COVID-19. This sequence joins TRBV9 and TRBJ1-3; D is perhaps TRBD1 (6 bases). CDR3 DNA sequence: TGTGCCAGCAGGGGACAAATCGGAAACACCATATATTTT. This gives the protein CASRGQIGNTIYF.